A selection of T cell receptor beta chains follows, all from one sample in a study of blood T cell repertoires in COVID-19. Here immunoSEQ multiplex PCR was the method, and the copy in TCRdb shows in-frame clones only, minus some. The data contain about 33,000 clones, 78% of them singletons. The source material was peripheral blood. These receptors were collected from a man older than 75 with acute or convalescent COVID-19. Both conserved end residues are part of each CDR3. A D gene is named only where the DNA matches it firmly. Not all rows give a size; the values are once, few, many and, for expanded clones, a class.

V	J	size	D	DNA	CDR3
TRBV30	TRBJ1-1	NA	TRBD1	TGTGCCTGGAGTGCGGGACAGGGGGGCTCTGAAGCTTTCTTT	CAWSAGQGGSEAFF
TRBV12-3/TRBV12-4	TRBJ2-3	NA	NA	TGTGCCAGCAGTTTACACACAGATACGCAGTATTTT	CASSLHTDTQYF
TRBV6-1	TRBJ2-3	NA	NA	TGTGCCAGCAGTGAATCGTATAGGGGTTGGCGGCTTGGGCAGTATTTT	CASSESYRGWRLGQYF
TRBV6-2/TRBV6-3	TRBJ1-4	NA	TRBD1	TGTGCCAGCAGTTACTCACAGGGGTCGGATGAAAAACTGTTTTTT	CASSYSQGSDEKLFF
TRBV5-1	TRBJ1-1	few	NA	TGCGCCAGCAGCCCCCCAGGGCGAGGCACTGAAGCTTTCTTT	CASSPPGRGTEAFF
TRBV29-1	TRBJ2-5	NA	TRBD2	TGCAGCGTACAGCGGGGGGAAGAGACCCAGTACTTC	CSVQRGEETQYF
TRBV11-2	TRBJ2-1	NA	NA	TGTGCCAGCAGCTTAATCGGGGGAAATAGTAATGAGCAGTTCTTC	CASSLIGGNSNEQFF
TRBV3-1/TRBV3-2	TRBJ2-7	once	TRBD2	TGTGCCAGCAGCCAAGATCGGCGGGGAACGGGGGGAAGCTCCTACGAGCAGTACTTC	CASSQDRRGTGGSSYEQYF
TRBV20-1	TRBJ1-1	few	NA	TGCAGTGCCGGCGGCGCTTTCTTT	CSAGGAFF
TRBV3-1/TRBV3-2	TRBJ1-5	NA	NA	TGTGCCAGCAGCCAAGGGTTAGGAGGCCAGCCCCAGCATTTT	CASSQGLGGQPQHF
TRBV5-4	TRBJ2-6	NA	TRBD1	TGTGCCAGCAGCTCGGGACAGAGCTCTGGGGCCAACGTCCTGACTTTC	CASSSGQSSGANVLTF
TRBV5-1	TRBJ2-5	NA	TRBD1	TGCGCCAGCAGCCCGGGCGACAGGGGTCAAGAGACCCAGTACTTC	CASSPGDRGQETQYF
TRBV4-2	TRBJ2-5	NA	NA	TGTGCCAGCAGCCAATCAACTACCGAGACCCAGTACTTC	CASSQSTTETQYF